The T cell receptor beta chain under discussion was sequenced for a study of blood T cell repertoires in COVID-19. As handled by the study authors: Researchers report that nucleated cell counts were estimated from reference gene primer amplification. Only in-frame clones appear in the TCRdb table, and some are missing; sequencing was by immunoSEQ multiplex PCR. V and J calls and clone size are those listed in that table; D and trimming were worked out from the DNA. The sample has fewer than 200,000 clones, around nine tenths seen once; the top ten hold 9.5% to 15%. The germline V gene encodes CDR1 LGHNT and CDR2 FRNRAP. J gave up 4 bases and V 0 bases, and 8 bases lay outside the gene matches. The CDR3 sequence is 17 residues long.

This TCR was recovered from a woman aged 70-85 years with COVID-19, enrolled during active disease. The genes are TRBV12-5 and TRBJ2-7; the match to TRBD2 covers 11 bases. Sequencing was performed on peripheral blood. DNA of the CDR3: TGTGCTAGTGGTTTGGTACGGGCTAGCGGGAGGTTTTACGAGCAGTACTTC. Translated, it gives CASGLVRASGRFYEQYF. The complete variable domain, with remaining parts taken from reference TRBV12-5 and TRBJ2-7, reads DARVTQTPRHKVTEMGQEVTMRCQPILGHNTVFWYRQTMMQGLELLAYFRNRAPLDDSGMPKDRFSAEMPDATLATLKIQPSEPRDSAVYFCASGLVRASGRFYEQYFGPGTRLTVT.